These 29 T cell receptor beta chains share one sample of origin, sequenced in a study of beta chain features in type 1 diabetes. Broader study findings: TCRB CDR3s were moderately but significantly shorter in Type 1 diabetes patients in all four CD4+ subsets.

These receptors' antigens are unknown. Expressed TCRB transcripts were sequenced, since all the RNA that had been isolated was reverse transcribed. Profiled with immunoSEQ multiplex PCR; TCRdb holds only in-frame clones, not every one. The sample shows 300,000 to 400,000 clones, over 8.5% of them seen only once. Material for sequencing was central memory CD4+ T cells from blood. All receptors derive from a man aged 30 to 45 with type 1 diabetes.

The chain couples TRBV7-2 to TRBJ2-5; D is possibly TRBD2 (5 bases). Germline lookup yields CDR1 SGHTA and CDR2 FQGNSA. The CDR3 runs to 13 residues. Trimming left V 1 base short and J 11 bases short, with 14 bases between. CDR3 region: CASSLGLAPEQYF. The CDR3 DNA follows: TGTGCCAGCAGCTTAGGGTTAGCGCCGGAGCAGTACTTC. The full variable domain, its missing parts supplied by reference TRBV7-2 and TRBJ2-5, is GAGVSQSPSNKVTEKGKDVELRCDPISGHTALYWYRQSLGQGLEFLIYFQGNSAPDKSGLPSDRFSAERTGGSVSTLTIQRTQQEDSAVYLCASSLGLAPEQYFGPGTRLLVL.

This clone was observed a handful of times. The chain combines TRBV5-1 with TRBJ2-7; TRBD1 aligns across 8 bases. Germline CDR1 reads SGHRS; CDR2 reads YFSETQ. There are 15 residues in the CDR3. V lost 0 bases and J lost 7; bases outside the gene matches: 9. The CDR3 loop reads CASSLEGRGPREQYF. Here the CDR3 DNA reads TGCGCCAGCAGCTTGGAAGGCAGGGGGCCGAGGGAGCAGTACTTC. Based on the CDR3 plus reference TRBV5-1 and TRBJ2-7, the full variable domain is KAGVTQTPRYLIKTRGQQVTLSCSPISGHRSVSWYQQTPGQGLQFLFEYFSETQRNKGNFPGRFSGRQFSNSRSEMNVSTLELGDSALYLCASSLEGRGPREQYFGPGTRLTVT.

This clone was observed a few times. The rearrangement links TRBV9 to TRBJ1-2; D unresolved. CDR1 is SGDLS, CDR2 YYNGEE, per germline. The CDR3 runs 15 residues. Trimming removed 3 bases at V and 2 bases at J, with 14 bases between. The DNA of the CDR3 is TGTGCCAGCAGCGCAAAGCCCGGGCCAAACTATGGCTACACCTTC. Amino acids: CASSAKPGPNYGYTF.

This clone was counted between two and nine times. The chain combines TRBV5-6 with TRBJ1-2, with D uncertain. Trimming took off 3 bases at V and 5 bases at J, with 5 bases between the two ends. Germline-derived CDR1 and CDR2 are SGHDT and YYEEEE. The CDR3 is 11 amino acids. The CDR3 loop reads CASSSFYGYTF. As DNA, the CDR3 is TGTGCCAGCAGCTCCTTTTATGGCTACACCTTC.

This sequence joins TRBV27 and TRBJ2-1; D is perhaps TRBD2 (5 bases). V dropped 6 bases and J dropped 4 bases, with 10 bases sitting between them. Germline V gene lookup returns CDR1 MNHEY and CDR2 SMNVEV (reference sequence). The CDR3 loop spans 13 amino acids. CDR3 sequence: CASRADYYNEQFF. CDR3 DNA: TGTGCCAGCAGAGCGGATTATTACAATGAGCAGTTCTTC.

This clone was seen more than once but under ten times. The rearrangement joins TRBV7-3 to TRBJ2-3; 9 bases map to TRBD2. CDR1 SGHTA and CDR2 FQGTGA come from the germline V gene. The CDR3 runs to 17 residues. V trimming: 3 bases; J trimming: 4 bases; junction bases outside the gene matches: 11. Written as DNA, the CDR3 is TGTGCCAGCAGCTTGGCCCGCGGGGCGGGAGGGTCAGATACGCAGTATTTT. Its translation is CASSLARGAGGSDTQYF.

Ten or more counts support this clone. The chain has TRBV7-9 and TRBJ1-1, with TRBD1 matching over 7 bases. V shed 5 bases, J shed 6 bases, and the junction held 6 bases outside the gene matches. The germline gives CDR1 SEHNR, CDR2 FQNEAQ (reference sequence). The CDR3 consists of 13 residues. The DNA of the CDR3 is TGTGCCAGCAGCGAGGGACAGAAGGCTGAAGCTTTCTTT. Its protein is CASSEGQKAEAFF.

In this sample, this clone turned up a few times. The chain joins TRBV2 to TRBJ2-3; D remains ambiguous. The CDR3 runs 10 residues. The ends were cut back, 7 bases at V and 7 bases at J, with 6 bases in the middle. CDR1 is SNHLY and CDR2 is FYNNEI in the germline V gene. The CDR3 spells CASTGHTQYF. The CDR3 nucleotides are TGTGCCAGCACCGGACATACGCAGTATTTT. The full variable domain, in which reference TRBV2 and TRBJ2-3 provide the parts outside the CDR3, is EPEVTQTPSHQVTQMGQEVILRCVPISNHLYFYWYRQILGQKVEFLVSFYNNEISEKSEIFDDQFSVERPDGSNFTLKIRSTKLEDSAMYFCASTGHTQYFGPGTRLTVL.

This clone was seen more than once but under ten times. The V call is TRBV2, the J call TRBJ2-2; D gene ambiguous. There are 13 residues in the CDR3. Germline CDR1 reads SNHLY; CDR2 reads FYNNEI. V lost 6 bases and J lost 1, with 6 bases in between. CDR3 nucleotide sequence: TGTGCCAGCAGATGGGGGAACACCGGGGAGCTGTTTTTT. The encoded protein is CASRWGNTGELFF.

The genes are TRBV4-1 and TRBJ1-2; D gene ambiguous. V was trimmed by 1 base and J by 0 bases, leaving 3 bases between them. Germline V gene sequence: CDR1 MGHRA, CDR2 YSYEKL. The CDR3 runs 13 residues. CDR3 nucleotide sequence: TGCGCCAGCAGCCAAGTGACTAACTATGGCTACACCTTC. It specifies CASSQVTNYGYTF.

This clone was counted only a few times. The chain couples TRBV30 to TRBJ2-5; D remains ambiguous. Matching the DNA end better, TRBJ2-7 makes the J call doubtful. The CDR3 runs 13 residues. Germline V CDR1 and CDR2: GTSNPN, SVGIG (reference sequence). The CDR3 bases are TGTGCCTGGACCCCTGCCGGAGCCTACGAGCAGTACTTC. This translates into CAWTPAGAYEQYF.

The rearrangement joins TRBV2 to TRBJ2-3; 9 bases are shared with TRBD1. The CDR3 loop spans 15 amino acids. The ends lost 1 base at V and 3 bases at J; junction bases unmatched: 2. Germline assignment: CDR1 SNHLY and CDR2 FYNNEI. The CDR3 protein is CASSEGQGGTDTQYF. As DNA, the CDR3 is TGTGCCAGCAGTGAAGGACAGGGGGGAACAGATACGCAGTATTTT.

This clone was detected a few times. The DNA for the CDR3 is TGTGCCAGCAGCTCACGGATACTAGCGGGAGCGGATACGCAGTATTTT. This codes for CASSSRILAGADTQYF. V gene TRBV5-4 combines with J gene TRBJ2-3; 11 bases are a match to TRBD2. V shed 3 bases, J shed 6 bases, and the junction held 9 bases outside the gene matches. The CDR3 loop spans 16 amino acids. Looked up from germline, CDR1 is SGHNT and CDR2 is YYREEE (reference sequence).

In regard to this clone: The same CDR3 is also encoded by other DNA sequences in this sample. The rearrangement links TRBV7-2 to TRBJ1-2; TRBD1 aligns across 7 bases. Germline loops: CDR1 SGHTA, CDR2 FQGNSA. The CDR3 is 13 amino acids. J was trimmed by 5 bases and V by 1 base; bases with no gene match: 1. The CDR3: CASSLGQGYGYTF. The CDR3 DNA sequence: TGTGCCAGCAGCTTAGGACAGGGATATGGCTACACCTTC. Filled out from reference TRBV7-2 and TRBJ1-2, the complete variable domain reads GAGVSQSPSNKVTEKGKDVELRCDPISGHTALYWYRQSLGQGLEFLIYFQGNSAPDKSGLPSDRFSAERTGGSVSTLTIQRTQQEDSAVYLCASSLGQGYGYTFGSGTRLTVV.

With regard to this clone: At the DNA level, this CDR3 is encoded by other sequences in the same sample as well. The chain uses TRBV7-9 and TRBJ2-5; D is undetermined. Germline loops: CDR1 SEHNR, CDR2 FQNEAQ (reference sequence). The CDR3 is 11 amino acids. V gave up 3 bases and J gave up 4 bases, with 3 bases separating them. Here the CDR3 DNA reads TGTGCCAGCAGCTTTCGAGAGACCCAGTACTTC. It specifies CASSFRETQYF.

This clone was detected many times. The chain is built from TRBV7-2 and TRBJ2-5; unclear D gene. The ends were cut back, 11 bases at V and 4 bases at J, with 17 bases in the middle. CDR1 is SGHTA and CDR2 is FQGNSA in the germline V gene. CDR3 length: 13 residues. Here the CDR3 DNA reads TGTGCCCGCCTCCGGTCCATGGGAGAGACCCAGTACTTC. This translates into CARLRSMGETQYF.

The chain carries TRBV5-4 and TRBJ2-3; no clear D. Germline V lookup: CDR1 SGHNT, CDR2 YYREEE (reference sequence). There are 12 residues in the CDR3. V lost 4 bases, J lost 5 bases, and 8 bases lay in between. Written as DNA, the CDR3 is TGTGCCAGCAGCAAAGTGGTAGATACGCAGTATTTT. Protein: CASSKVVDTQYF.

The chain recombines TRBV11-2 with TRBJ2-7, with D perhaps TRBD2 (5 bases). The CDR3 is 13 amino acids. Per the germline V gene, CDR1 is SGHAT and CDR2 is FQNNGV. Trimming took off 6 bases at V and 6 bases at J, with 15 bases between the two ends. The CDR3 coding sequence is TGTGCCAGCAGTGTGACTAAAACCTCCGAGCAGTACTTC. Its protein is CASSVTKTSEQYF.

This CDR3 is CASSRPGYTEAFF. CDR3 sequence (DNA): TGCGCCAGCAGCCGCCCGGGGTACACTGAAGCTTTCTTT. The rearrangement joins TRBV4-3 to TRBJ1-1, with D uncertain. The CDR3 is 13 amino acids. Trimming left V 4 bases short and J 3 bases short, with 9 bases between. Germline V CDR1 and CDR2: LGHNA, YSLEER.

There are many counts of this clone. The chain combines TRBV7-2 with TRBJ1-5; no firm D call. In germline, CDR1 is SGHTA, CDR2 FQGNSA. The CDR3 runs to 12 residues. The V end was cut by 4 bases, the J end by 7 bases, with 8 bases between. As DNA, the CDR3 is TGTGCCAGCAGCTCGAGTTTGCAGCCCCAGCATTTT. Translated: CASSSSLQPQHF.

In this sample, this clone turned up a few times. The chain combines TRBV5-1 with TRBJ2-1, with 8 bases that match TRBD1. The V gene's germline CDR1 is SGHRS and CDR2 YFSETQ. V gave up 0 bases and J gave up 5 bases; unmatched junction bases: 7. This CDR3 region has 16 residues. The CDR3 DNA sequence: TGCGCCAGCAGCTTGGCTGGTGGACAGGGAAACAATGAGCAGTTCTTC. Translating it yields CASSLAGGQGNNEQFF. Full variable domain (missing parts from reference TRBV5-1 and TRBJ2-1): KAGVTQTPRYLIKTRGQQVTLSCSPISGHRSVSWYQQTPGQGLQFLFEYFSETQRNKGNFPGRFSGRQFSNSRSEMNVSTLELGDSALYLCASSLAGGQGNNEQFFGPGTRLTVL.

This clone was seen only a few times. This sequence joins TRBV6-6 and TRBJ1-2; maybe TRBD1 (5 bases). This CDR3 spans 14 amino acids. Germline V CDR1 and CDR2: MNHNY, SVGAGI (reference sequence). Trimming pared 7 bases from V and 4 bases from J, leaving 16 bases between. This CDR3 is CASTQGTSSYGYTF. CDR3 bases: TGTGCCAGCACCCAGGGTACGTCCAGCTATGGCTACACCTTC.

This clone has a handful of counts. The J gene is TRBJ2-1, the V gene TRBV5-1; weak D call: TRBD2 (5 bases). This CDR3 has 14 amino acids. The germline V and J ends were trimmed by 5 bases and 6 bases, with 15 bases remaining between them. Per germline, CDR1 SGHRS and CDR2 YFSETQ. This CDR3 reads CASRPGMMGNEQFF. The CDR3 region has the DNA TGCGCCAGCAGACCGGGAATGATGGGCAATGAGCAGTTCTTC. Based on the CDR3 plus reference TRBV5-1 and TRBJ2-1, the full variable domain is KAGVTQTPRYLIKTRGQQVTLSCSPISGHRSVSWYQQTPGQGLQFLFEYFSETQRNKGNFPGRFSGRQFSNSRSEMNVSTLELGDSALYLCASRPGMMGNEQFFGPGTRLTVL.

This clone occurred a few times. The genes are TRBV5-1 and TRBJ2-3, with a possible D match to TRBD2 (6 bases). The CDR3 is 16 residues long. CDR1 SGHRS and CDR2 YFSETQ come from the germline V gene. The germline V and J ends were trimmed by 0 bases and 2 bases, with 13 bases remaining between them. This chain's CDR3 is CASSLEGGASTDTQYF. The DNA for the CDR3 is TGCGCCAGCAGCTTGGAAGGCGGGGCCTCCACAGATACGCAGTATTTT.

The V call is TRBV5-6, the J call TRBJ2-3; 9 positions agree with TRBD2. V was pared by 0 bases and J by 3 bases, with 2 bases of the junction left unmatched. CDR3 length: 15 residues. Germline CDR1 and CDR2: SGHDT and YYEEEE. The DNA of the CDR3 is TGTGCCAGCAGCTTGGTTGCGGGAGGGACAGATACGCAGTATTTT. Its translation: CASSLVAGGTDTQYF.

In this sample, this clone turned up a few times. The chain joins TRBV28 to TRBJ2-1; 8 bases map to TRBD1. This CDR3 has 14 amino acids. The trim removed 2 bases at V and 9 bases at J, leaving 6 bases unmatched. Germline V gene lookup returns CDR1 MDHEN and CDR2 SYDVKM. The DNA for the CDR3 is TGTGCCAGCAGTTTACGGCAGGGGGCATTTGAGCAGTTCTTC. It yields the protein CASSLRQGAFEQFF.

This clone was picked up many times. The chain carries TRBV2 and TRBJ2-1; D not certain. Trimming shortened V by 5 bases and J by 8 bases, and 4 bases separated the two germline ends. Looked up from germline, CDR1 is SNHLY and CDR2 is FYNNEI. CDR3 length: 10 residues. CDR3 sequence (DNA): TGTGCCAGCAGTAACTATGAGCAGTTCTTC. This codes for CASSNYEQFF.

The rearrangement joins TRBV18 to TRBJ2-1; 9 bases are shared with TRBD1. Germline V gives CDR1 KGHSH, CDR2 LQKENI. The V segment lost 2 bases and the J segment 4 bases; nucleotides outside the gene matches: 9. This CDR3 region has 17 residues. The CDR3 bases are TGTGCCAGCTCACCATTGAAAACAGGGGGCGCGTACAATGAGCAGTTCTTC. As protein: CASSPLKTGGAYNEQFF.

V gene TRBV28 combines with J gene TRBJ1-3; D gene uncertain. Trimming cost V 5 bases and J 3 bases, with 14 bases left between them. CDR1 MDHEN and CDR2 SYDVKM come from the germline V gene. This CDR3 region has 15 residues. Written as DNA, the CDR3 is TGTGCCAGCAGTGCAGAAGCACTCTATGGAAACACCATATATTTT. Translation: CASSAEALYGNTIYF. Combining the CDR3 with reference TRBV28 and TRBJ1-3 gives the whole variable domain DVKVTQSSRYLVKRTGEKVFLECVQDMDHENMFWYRQDPGLGLRLIYFSYDVKMKEKGDIPEGYSVSREKKERFSLILESASTNQTSMYLCASSAEALYGNTIYFGEGSWLTVV.